This TCR beta chain was captured by sequencing in a study of spatial heterogeneity in lung cancer (dated by TCRdb to the late 2010s). As for the study more broadly: Beta-chain transcripts were consistently detected in greater numbers than alpha-chain transcripts, which likely reflects a higher abundance of beta-chain transcripts. In non-small cell lung cancer, the study quantitatively compared TCR alpha and beta repertoires across several tumor regions, matched nontumor lung, and blood. Both alpha and beta chains were TCR-sequenced in samples taken at surgery, namely 220 tumor regions, around 70 matched nontumor lung samples and roughly 56 PBMC samples. In the raw uncorrected reads, each unique combination of TCR and UMI appeared on average more than ten times. The study linked features of the TCR repertoire to counts of nonsynonymous mutations, which were determined by whole-exome sequencing of tumor tissue. Results and caveats for the whole study, not just this receptor: Confirming at a functional level the hypothesis that regional TCRs recognize regional mutations was considered to require additional single-cell paired TCR alpha and beta sequencing. Ubiquitous expanded tumor TCRs were detected in blood more often at tumor resection than at routine follow-up.

CDR1 LNHDA and CDR2 SQIVND are derived from the germline V gene (reference sequence). The CDR3 holds 14 amino acids from the cysteine to the phenylalanine. The kept DNA is CDR3 alone, 42 bases in frame from the first base. Trimming takes 3 bases from V and 7 bases from J, and the germline ends sit 15 bases apart. What the time point label conveys for this sample: sample taken at primary tumor resection. For TCR sequencing, whole RNA was extracted from tumor and nontumor lung tissue, or from cryopreserved PBMC samples, and no cell sorting was done. The donors were fewer than 90 patients from the lung TRACERx cohort who had early-stage, untreated non-small cell lung cancer. Patients were selected for TCR sequencing only if sufficient RNA was available from at least two tumor regions. The library was built by means of 5' RACE. Instrument used: NextSeq 500. The TCR library protocol attached a unique molecular identifier to each TCR cDNA molecule to allow correction of PCR and sequencing errors. Concerning the study's data processing: TCR identification, UMI-based error correction and CDR3 extraction were performed with Decombinator tools. TCRs above a frequency of 2 per 1,000, corresponding to the top 1% of the tumor frequency distribution, were defined as expanded. Each repertoire was subsampled 100 times to 5,000 TCRs, after which Renyi diversity was computed with the R vegan package. To build CDR3 similarity networks, amino acid triplet string-kernel similarity was used, and CDR3s were connected when their pairwise similarity was above 0.82. The public reads were run again by TCRdb, first through fastp at Q25 and then through MiXCR, and only productive beta chains were kept. Every CDR3 protein is listed once, alongside the most common genes and DNA of its rows. The V and J calls were determined by TCRdb, not by the authors. Present in this sample are over 75,000 distinct CDR3 sequences, approximately 21% of which were seen just once. 6.2% of the sample lies in the top ten.

This clonotype was counted between two and nine times. No cognate antigen has been identified for it. No qualities accompany the bases; no much larger clone lies one base away. This clonotype originated in a male donor with early-stage non-small cell lung cancer. Here the sequenced sample was PBMCs, taken at surgery. The chain is encoded by TRBV19 joined to TRBJ1-2; the D gene is unclear. CDR3 protein: CASSIEPEEFGYTF. The base sequence is TGTGCCAGTAGTATCGAACCGGAGGAATTTGGCTACACCTTC.